The clone carrying this T cell receptor beta chain showed up many times. Its antigen remains unknown. The CDR3 length is 12 residues. The germline V and J ends were trimmed by 6 bases and 2 bases, with 7 bases remaining between them. CDR1 and CDR2 from the germline V gene are MGHDK and SYGVNS. This entry belongs to a study of T cell repertoires in cytomegalovirus infection. As for the study in general: The authors used CMV epitopes that were HLA-C-restricted (recently identified) and HLA-B-restricted (well studied). Matching HLA type, along with CMV infection, was indicated by public TCR beta signatures.

General study findings and limits: CMV-specific HLA-C-restricted TCR beta clonotypes dominated the ex vivo response. Identification of carriers of CMV plus the relevant HLA was performed using cumulative public TCR beta family frequency.

TCRdb reprocessed the reads with MiXCR, giving one entry per CDR3 protein. The sample shows roughly 920,000 distinct CDR3 sequences, approximately 32% of them seen only once. The V gene is TRBV25-1, the J gene TRBJ1-2; D is ambiguous. The source was cultured CD8+ T cells from PBMCs, collected from culture after CMV antigen stimulation. The receptor comes from a human donor in good health (CMV status not recorded). Some clones in this sample may be carry-over from other donors' samples. CDR3 region: CASSPDNYGYTF. Here the CDR3 DNA reads TGTGCCAGCAGCCCGGACAACTATGGCTACACCTTC.